The sequence of this TCR beta chain was determined in a study of cytomegalovirus exposure and HLA in healthy donors. Donors likely had unrecorded immune exposures despite being nominally healthy when sampled. Trimming cost V 10 bases and J 7 bases; bases outside gene matches: 10. CDR1 and CDR2 from the germline V gene are LNHDA and SQIVND (reference sequence). This CDR3 spans 13 amino acids. 13 Jbeta primers and 60 Vbeta primers were used for the PCR. Produced via immunoSEQ multiplex PCR; TCRdb's table is partial and in-frame only. This listing includes 150,000 or so clones. General study findings and limits: In a later analysis, compared with equally common non-associated chains, HLA-associated beta chains were more expanded. One variant, a missense change in DCLRE1C, was linked in a later analysis to TCR beta V- and J-gene trimming.

A word on this clone: The antigen is undetermined.

This clonotype was obtained from a woman in her fifties or sixties in good health and CMV-seronegative. This sequence joins TRBV19 and TRBJ1-2; 9 bases are shared with TRBD1. The specimen sequenced was PBMCs. CDR3 region: CATTDRDRAGYTF. CDR3 nucleotides: TGTGCCACTACCGACCGGGACAGGGCTGGCTACACCTTC.